The 8 T cell receptor beta chains reported below all come from one sample, sequenced in a study of vaccination effects on CD4 cells after COVID-19. Expansion of antigen-specific CD4+ T cells with viral peptide pools was carried out by the ViraFEST assay before sequencing. CD4+ T cells were isolated after approximately 10 days of culture. Previously uninfected by SARS-CoV-2, the vaccine recipients also showed negative nucleocapsid antibodies. Their antigen targets remain unknown. Using immunoSEQ multiplex PCR, the repertoire was profiled, and TCRdb retains in-frame clones only, with some absent. The data hold roughly 24,000 clones, with 55% to 80% observed a single time. The input for sequencing was CD4+ T cells from PBMCs cultured with SARS-CoV-2 spike peptides, taken before COVID-19 vaccination. These receptors were collected from a human donor who received a COVID-19 vaccine.

This chain joins TRBV6-5 and TRBJ1-1; D unresolved. CDR1 and CDR2 (germline): MNHEY, SVGAGI. This CDR3 region has 12 residues. V dropped 4 bases and J dropped 0 bases, with 3 bases sitting between them. The CDR3 sequence is CASSSMNTEAFF. The CDR3 DNA follows: TGTGCCAGCAGTTCCATGAACACTGAAGCTTTCTTT.

The V call is TRBV6-5, the J call TRBJ1-6, with D possibly TRBD1 on 5 matching bases. With 4 bases removed from V and 6 bases from J, the gap between germline ends came to 13 bases. The CDR3 totals 15 residues. Germline V lookup: CDR1 MNHEY, CDR2 SVGAGI. The CDR3 nucleotides read TGTGCCAGCAGTTCGACCCAGGGATCTAATTCACCCCTCCACTTT. Residues: CASSSTQGSNSPLHF.

The chain carries TRBV4-1 and TRBJ2-3, with a possible D match to TRBD2 (5 bases). Trimming left V 4 bases short and J 1 base short, with 12 bases between. Germline loops: CDR1 MGHRA, CDR2 YSYEKL. The CDR3 has 15 residues. For the CDR3, the DNA is TGCGCCAGCAGCCTGGTAGCGCCGCGCACAGATACGCAGTATTTT. This translates into CASSLVAPRTDTQYF.

The chain employs TRBV4-1 and TRBJ2-2, with D maybe TRBD1 (5 bases). The V end was cut by 0 bases, the J end by 2 bases, with 13 bases between. The CDR3 is 17 amino acids. Germline V gene sequence: CDR1 MGHRA, CDR2 YSYEKL. The CDR3 DNA follows: TGCGCCAGCAGCCAAGATCCCGACAGCTCCAACACCGGGGAGCTGTTTTTT. Protein product: CASSQDPDSSNTGELFF.

In this sample, this clone is medium-sized. The chain recombines TRBV27 with TRBJ1-3; tentatively, D is TRBD1 (5 bases). Trimming pared 10 bases from V and 1 base from J, leaving 8 bases between. CDR3 length equals 12 residues. The V gene's germline CDR1 is MNHEY and CDR2 SMNVEV (reference sequence). The CDR3 here is CATQGSGNTIYF. CDR3 in DNA: TGTGCCACCCAGGGTTCTGGAAACACCATATATTTT.

The chain carries TRBV24-1 and TRBJ1-5, with D possibly TRBD1 on 5 matching bases. This CDR3 comprises 14 residues. With 5 bases removed from V and 4 bases from J, the gap between germline ends came to 11 bases. In germline, CDR1 is KGHDR, CDR2 SFDVKD. The CDR3 reads CATSGRDGNQPQHF. In DNA, the CDR3 is TGTGCCACCAGTGGCCGGGACGGTAATCAGCCCCAGCATTTT.

The CDR3 is CASSPWGETQYF. Here the CDR3 DNA reads TGTGCCAGCAGCCCCTGGGGTGAGACCCAGTACTTC. The rearrangement links TRBV3-1 (or the pseudogene TRBV3-2) to TRBJ2-5; D is undetermined. Germline CDR1 and CDR2: LGHDT and YNNKEL (reference sequence). This CDR3 region has 12 residues. With 4 bases removed from V and 5 bases from J, the gap between germline ends came to 8 bases.

The rearrangement joins TRBV6-5 to TRBJ2-7; D perhaps matches TRBD2 (5 bases). The CDR3 extends over 13 amino acids. V was trimmed by 2 bases and J by 9 bases, leaving 14 bases between them. Per the germline V gene, CDR1 is MNHEY and CDR2 is SVGAGI. Here the CDR3 reads CASSYGLASGQYF. The CDR3 coding sequence is TGTGCCAGCAGTTACGGACTGGCGAGCGGGCAGTACTTC.